This T cell receptor (beta chain) was identified in a study of post-analysis software for immune sequencing data. Study outcomes and limitations: Relative to controls, patients had five TRBV segments at higher frequency, with TRBV5-6, TRBV5-1 and TRBV20-1 among these. Normalized Chao1 diversity was significantly reduced in patients versus controls.

To note about this clonotype: Its antigen is unknown.

Prepared libraries of TCR beta cDNA carried unique molecular identifiers. T cells numbering roughly 0.85 to 11 million gave rise to 450,000 to 550,000 cDNA molecules. TCRdb ran MiXCR on the PCR reads and lists one entry per CDR3 protein. This repertoire shows hundreds of thousands of distinct CDR3 sequences, 30% to 45% found once; its top ten account for about an eighth. In germline, CDR1 is SEHNR, CDR2 FQNEAQ (reference sequence). The CDR3 spans 14 residues. Trimming cost V 4 bases and J 11 bases; bases outside gene matches: 12. The sample taken for sequencing was blood. The chain recombines TRBV7-9 with TRBJ2-5, with 8 bases fitting TRBD2. The clonotype comes from a girl between 5 and 17 years old with multiple sclerosis. In DNA, the CDR3 is TGTGCCAGCAGCTGGAGTAGCGGGGCGGGAGAGCAGTACTTC. Protein sequence: CASSWSSGAGEQYF.